The sequence of this TCR beta chain was determined in a study of radiotherapy plus CTLA-4 blockade in lung cancer. Germline loops: CDR1 DFQATT, CDR2 SNEGSKA (reference sequence). The V and J ends lost 4 bases and 7 bases respectively, with 9 bases between them. This CDR3 is 11 amino acids long. Concerning this clone: Its antigen is not known.

Broader study findings: Once radiotherapy plus ipilimumab had been given, TCR clones derived from tumor expanded in blood. According to reports, early shifts in blood T cell clones, alongside interferon-beta, forecast response most accurately.

Assay used: immunoSEQ multiplex PCR; TCRdb lists only in-frame clones, some missing. The repertoire holds about 39,000 clones, with about four fifths as singletons. V and J are TRBV20-1 and TRBJ2-3; D is possibly TRBD2 (7 bases). The origin of this receptor is a human donor with non-small cell lung cancer that progressed on radiotherapy plus ipilimumab. This material consisted of peripheral blood, taken from a patient treated with radiotherapy plus ipilimumab. CDR3 amino acids: CSAKGGNTQYF. DNA of the CDR3: TGCAGTGCTAAGGGGGGGAATACGCAGTATTTT.